This TCR beta chain appears in the sequencing data of a study of blood T cell repertoires in COVID-19. Whole-study context: Nucleic acid was either cDNA or gDNA, and it came from T cells, B-cell-depleted T cells, or PBMCs.

The data were produced by immunoSEQ multiplex PCR, yet TCRdb's version contains in-frame clones alone and is incomplete. This sample has 200,000 to 300,000 clones, with under 85% found just once. The germline V gene has CDR1 SEHNR and CDR2 FQNEAQ (reference sequence). The CDR3 is 14 residues long. Trimming shortened V by 4 bases and J by 3 bases, and 12 bases separated the two germline ends. The chain combines TRBV7-9 with TRBJ1-1, with D possibly matching TRBD1 (5 bases). This clonotype was sampled from a human donor in a cohort sampled during active COVID-19. The material sequenced was peripheral blood. CDR3 amino acids: CASSSVGGYTEAFF. The CDR3 DNA follows: TGTGCCAGCAGCTCCGTGGGGGGGTACACTGAAGCTTTCTTT.